The subject of this entry is one T cell receptor (beta chain). This specimen belongs to a study of blood T cell repertoires in COVID-19. The overall study: Sites across the United States, Italy and Spain contributed samples from acute and convalescent COVID-19. Sources were T cells, B-cell-depleted T cells, or PBMCs; the material itself was cDNA or gDNA.

In the original workflow: By means of reference gene primer amplification, nucleated cell counts were estimated. Profiled with immunoSEQ multiplex PCR; TCRdb holds only in-frame clones, not every one. V, J and clone size were drawn from that table, and D and trimming were deduced from the DNA. The sample has under 140,000 clones, over 60% seen once. The V gene's germline CDR1 is LGHNA and CDR2 YNFKEQ. CDR3 length equals 15 residues. V was pared by 3 bases and J by 7 bases, with 7 bases of the junction left unmatched. The origin of this receptor is an elderly woman with active or convalescent COVID-19. The sample comprised peripheral blood. This chain uses TRBV4-2 with TRBJ2-2; 8 bases are shared with TRBD1. The CDR3 sequence is CASSQRTGSIGELFF. The CDR3 DNA reads TGTGCCAGCAGCCAGCGGACAGGGTCGATCGGGGAGCTGTTTTTT.